The 8 T cell receptor beta chains presented below share a single source sample, sequenced in a study of blood T cells in healthy people across ages. It was with a sample-barcoded 5' primer and a J-beta primer mix that a second PCR of roughly 7 to 11 cycles was run. A single record per CDR3 protein comes from TCRdb applying MiXCR to the 5' RACE reads. The table has fewer than 2 million distinct CDR3 sequences, about 39% seen once. Sequencing used blood. The receptor source for this set is a human donor in good health.

This clonotype showed up just a few times. A read error may be the cause here, since a much bigger clone is one base away. V is TRBV24-1 and J is TRBJ1-2; D possibly corresponds to TRBD1 (5 bases). Germline V gives CDR1 KGHDR, CDR2 SFDVKD. Trimming removed 7 bases from V and 6 bases from J, with 11 bases in between. This CDR3 spans 12 amino acids. The CDR3 here is CATSDRGDGYTF. The CDR3 DNA sequence: TGTGCCACCAGCGACCGGGGGGATGGCTACACCTTC.

The table lists this clonotype with a few counts. This chain uses TRBV7-3 with TRBJ2-1, with 15 bases aligning to TRBD2. CDR1 and CDR2 (germline): SGHTA, FQGTGA. The CDR3 is made up of 13 amino acids. The ends lost 5 bases at V and 15 bases at J; junction bases unmatched: 5. The CDR3 loop reads CASSQGLAGGLFF. DNA of the CDR3: TGTGCCAGCAGCCAAGGACTAGCGGGGGGGCTGTTCTTC.

This clonotype was detected a few times. This chain links TRBV7-9 with TRBJ1-5; tentative D call: TRBD1 (6 bases). The CDR3 is made up of 14 amino acids. Trimming cost V 7 bases and J 1 base, with 11 bases left between them. The V gene's germline CDR1 is SEHNR and CDR2 FQNEAQ (reference sequence). The CDR3, as DNA: TGTGCCAGCACCCTGACAGGAAGCAATCAGCCCCAGCATTTT. Encoded protein: CASTLTGSNQPQHF.

This chain uses TRBV15 with TRBJ1-2; possible D gene TRBD1, 5 bases. The CDR3 sequence is 16 residues long. Deletions cut 3 bases from V and 4 bases from J, with 18 bases between. The V gene's germline CDR1 is LNHNV and CDR2 YYDKDF (reference sequence). The CDR3 is CATSSRAGGLGYGYTF. In DNA, the CDR3 is TGTGCCACCAGCAGCCGGGCGGGGGGATTAGGCTATGGCTACACCTTC.

This chain connects TRBV4-2 to TRBJ1-1; D is ambiguous. The germline CDR1 and CDR2 sequences are LGHNA and YNFKEQ. The CDR3 sequence is 15 residues long. V gave up 0 bases and J gave up 3 bases, with 11 bases separating them. The CDR3 sequence is CASSQDKTGYTEAFF. Here the CDR3 DNA reads TGTGCCAGCAGCCAAGATAAAACGGGTTACACTGAAGCTTTCTTT.

This clonotype was observed a few times. The rearrangement joins TRBV4-3 to TRBJ2-1; TRBD2 is a possible D gene (5 bases). V was pared by 1 base and J by 6 bases, with 13 bases between. The germline V gene has CDR1 LGHNA and CDR2 YSLEER. This CDR3 has 15 amino acids. CDR3: CASSQGLARVNEQFF. CDR3 coding DNA: TGCGCCAGCAGCCAAGGGCTAGCAAGGGTCAATGAGCAGTTCTTC.

The genes are TRBV6-1 and TRBJ2-3, with TRBD2 identical over 9 bases. The CDR3 consists of 14 residues. V was clipped by 6 bases and J by 2 bases; unmatched bases: 3. Germline CDR1 is MNHNS and CDR2 is SASEGT. CDR3 loop: CASRRGGVTDTQYF. The CDR3 nucleotides read TGTGCCAGCAGGCGGGGGGGCGTCACAGATACGCAGTATTTT.

The gene calls are TRBV12-3 or TRBV12-4 and TRBJ1-1; D is possibly TRBD1 (6 bases). CDR3 size: 15 residues. Trimming took 1 base from V and 1 from J, leaving 10 bases between them. The CDR3 spells CASSLDGGPNTEAFF. The CDR3 bases are TGTGCCAGCAGTTTAGACGGGGGCCCGAACACTGAAGCTTTCTTT.